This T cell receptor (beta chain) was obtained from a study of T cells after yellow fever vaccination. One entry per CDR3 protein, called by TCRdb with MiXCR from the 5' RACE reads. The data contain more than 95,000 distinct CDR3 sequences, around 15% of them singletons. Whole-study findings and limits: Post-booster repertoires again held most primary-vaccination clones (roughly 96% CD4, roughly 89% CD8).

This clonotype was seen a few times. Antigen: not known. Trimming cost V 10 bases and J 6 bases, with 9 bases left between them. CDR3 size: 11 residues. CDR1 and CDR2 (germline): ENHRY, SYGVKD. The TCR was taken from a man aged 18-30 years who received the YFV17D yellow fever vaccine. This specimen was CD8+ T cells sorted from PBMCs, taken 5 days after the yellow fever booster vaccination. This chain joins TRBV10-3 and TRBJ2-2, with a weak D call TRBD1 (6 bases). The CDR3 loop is CATKGAGELFF. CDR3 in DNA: TGTGCCACGAAGGGGGCCGGGGAGCTGTTTTTT.